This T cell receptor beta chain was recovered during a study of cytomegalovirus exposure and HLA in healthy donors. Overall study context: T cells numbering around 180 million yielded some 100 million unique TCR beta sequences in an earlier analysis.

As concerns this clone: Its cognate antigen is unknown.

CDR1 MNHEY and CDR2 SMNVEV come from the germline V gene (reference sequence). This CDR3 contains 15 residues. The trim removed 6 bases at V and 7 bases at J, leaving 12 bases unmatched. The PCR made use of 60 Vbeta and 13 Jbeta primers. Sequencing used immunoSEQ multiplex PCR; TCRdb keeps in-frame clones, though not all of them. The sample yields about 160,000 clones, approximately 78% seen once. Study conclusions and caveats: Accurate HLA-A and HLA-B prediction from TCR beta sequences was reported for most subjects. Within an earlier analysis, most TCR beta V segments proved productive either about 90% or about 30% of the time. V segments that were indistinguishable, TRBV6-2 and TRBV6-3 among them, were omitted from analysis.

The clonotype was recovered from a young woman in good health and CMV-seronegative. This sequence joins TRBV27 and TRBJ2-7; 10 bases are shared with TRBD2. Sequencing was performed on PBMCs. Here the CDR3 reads CASSRPSGRGREQYF. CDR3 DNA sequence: TGTGCCAGCAGCCGACCTAGCGGGAGAGGTAGGGAGCAGTACTTC.